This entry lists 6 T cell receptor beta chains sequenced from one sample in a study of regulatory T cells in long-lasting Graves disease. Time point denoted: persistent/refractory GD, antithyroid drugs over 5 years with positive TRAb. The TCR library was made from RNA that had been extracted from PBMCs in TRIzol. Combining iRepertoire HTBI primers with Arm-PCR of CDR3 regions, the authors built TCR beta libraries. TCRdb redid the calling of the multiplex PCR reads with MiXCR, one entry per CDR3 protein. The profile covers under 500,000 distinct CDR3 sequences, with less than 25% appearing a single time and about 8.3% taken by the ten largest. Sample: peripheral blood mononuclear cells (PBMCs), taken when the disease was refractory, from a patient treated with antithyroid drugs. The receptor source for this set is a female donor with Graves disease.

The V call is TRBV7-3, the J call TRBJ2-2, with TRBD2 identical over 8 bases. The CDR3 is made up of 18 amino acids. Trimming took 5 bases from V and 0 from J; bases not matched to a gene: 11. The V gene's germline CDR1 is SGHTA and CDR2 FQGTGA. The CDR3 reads CASSLRGSGAANTGELFF. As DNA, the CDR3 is TGTGCCAGCAGCCTCCGGGGTAGCGGGGCGGCGAACACCGGGGAGCTGTTTTTT.

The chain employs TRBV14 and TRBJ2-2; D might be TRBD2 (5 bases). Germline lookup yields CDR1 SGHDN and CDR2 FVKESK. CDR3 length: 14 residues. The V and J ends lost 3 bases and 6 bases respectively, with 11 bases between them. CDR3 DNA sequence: TGTGCCAGCAGCCAGTCCCTCGGGGCCGGGGAGCTGTTTTTT. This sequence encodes CASSQSLGAGELFF.

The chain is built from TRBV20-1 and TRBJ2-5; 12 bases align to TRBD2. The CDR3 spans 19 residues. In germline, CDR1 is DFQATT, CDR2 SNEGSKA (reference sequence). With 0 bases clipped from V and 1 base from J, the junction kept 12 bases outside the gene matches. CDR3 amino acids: CSARDLGTSGLNFQETQYF. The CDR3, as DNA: TGCAGTGCTAGAGATCTGGGGACTAGCGGGCTGAACTTCCAAGAGACCCAGTACTTC.

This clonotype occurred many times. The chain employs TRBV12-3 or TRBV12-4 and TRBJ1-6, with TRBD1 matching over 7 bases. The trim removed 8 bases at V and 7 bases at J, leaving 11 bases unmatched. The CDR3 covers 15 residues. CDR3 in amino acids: CASVIQGVWNSPLHF. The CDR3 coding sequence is TGTGCCAGCGTGATCCAGGGGGTGTGGAATTCACCCCTCCACTTT.

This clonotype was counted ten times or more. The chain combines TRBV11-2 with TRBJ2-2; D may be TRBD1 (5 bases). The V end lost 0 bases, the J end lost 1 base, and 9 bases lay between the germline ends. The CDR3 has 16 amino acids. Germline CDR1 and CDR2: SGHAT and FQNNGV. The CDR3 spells CASSLEARVNTGELFF. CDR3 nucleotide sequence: TGTGCCAGCAGCTTAGAGGCCAGGGTGAACACCGGGGAGCTGTTTTTT.

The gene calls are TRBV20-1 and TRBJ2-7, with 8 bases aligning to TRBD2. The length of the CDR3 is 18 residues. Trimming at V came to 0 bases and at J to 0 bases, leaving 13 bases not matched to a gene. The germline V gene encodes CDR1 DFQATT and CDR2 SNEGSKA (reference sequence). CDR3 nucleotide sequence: TGCAGTGCTAGAGAACAAACGGCTAGCGGGTTCTCCTCCTACGAGCAGTACTTC. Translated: CSAREQTASGFSSYEQYF.